Presented here are 10 T cell receptor beta chains from one specimen sequenced in a study of cytomegalovirus exposure and HLA in healthy donors. The PCR ran on 60 Vbeta and 13 Jbeta primers. Some clones are missing from TCRdb's copy, which holds only in-frame ones; the method was immunoSEQ multiplex PCR. The data show about 190,000 clones, 60% to 85% seen once. The sequenced sample consisted of PBMCs. These receptor sequences come from a woman aged 18-29 years in good health and CMV-seronegative.

This clone appeared a few times. The chain joins TRBV15 to TRBJ1-4; a possible D gene is TRBD1 (5 bases). V was trimmed by 0 bases and J by 7 bases, leaving 9 bases between them. The CDR3 has 14 amino acids. Germline lookup yields CDR1 LNHNV and CDR2 YYDKDF (reference sequence). CDR3 sequence reads: CATSRDRRGEKLFF. In DNA form, the CDR3 reads TGTGCCACCAGCAGAGATCGAAGGGGTGAAAAACTGTTTTTT.

The chain carries TRBV18 and TRBJ1-6; 7 bases agree with TRBD1. Germline values: CDR1 KGHSH, CDR2 LQKENI. V trimming: 2 bases; J trimming: 5 bases; junction bases outside the gene matches: 6. This CDR3 region has 16 residues. CDR3 sequence: CASSPGAGQNNSPLHF. The CDR3 region has the DNA TGTGCCAGCTCACCAGGCGCGGGACAGAATAATTCACCCCTCCACTTT. Supplemented by reference TRBV18 and TRBJ1-6, the full variable domain reads NAGVMQNPRHLVRRRGQEARLRCSPMKGHSHVYWYRQLPEEGLKFMVYLQKENIIDESGMPKERFSAEFPKEGPSILRIQQVVRGDSAAYFCASSPGAGQNNSPLHFGNGTRLTVT.

The rearrangement uses TRBV2 and TRBJ1-5, with a possible D match to TRBD1 (6 bases). V lost 5 bases, J lost 3 bases, and 14 bases lay in between. In germline, CDR1 is SNHLY, CDR2 FYNNEI. The CDR3 contains 15 residues. The CDR3 protein is CASSPDRKVNQPQHF. The DNA of the CDR3 is TGTGCCAGCAGTCCTGACAGGAAGGTCAATCAGCCCCAGCATTTT.

The chain is built from TRBV5-6 and TRBJ2-3; TRBD1 might be the D (6 bases). This CDR3 has 18 residues. V lost 4 bases and J lost 2, with 23 bases in between. The germline V gene encodes CDR1 SGHDT and CDR2 YYEEEE. Here the CDR3 reads CASSTLHAWQGTTDTQYF. The CDR3 nucleotides are TGTGCCAGCAGCACACTCCACGCCTGGCAGGGGACCACAGATACGCAGTATTTT.

J is TRBJ2-3 and V is TRBV7-9, with TRBD1 as a possible D gene (6 bases). CDR1 and CDR2 (germline): SEHNR, FQNEAQ (reference sequence). The V end was cut by 6 bases, the J end by 0 bases, with 13 bases between. The CDR3 has 15 residues. CDR3 sequence (DNA): TGTGCCAGCAGTTTGGACAGCCCTAGCACAGATACGCAGTATTTT. This gives the protein CASSLDSPSTDTQYF.

CDR3 in DNA: TGCGCCAGCAGCCTACAGGGGGCGGCTGAAGCTTTCTTT. Translated: CASSLQGAAEAFF. The chain carries TRBV5-1 and TRBJ1-1; 9 nucleotides line up with TRBD1. Unmatched junction bases numbered 4, after V lost 4 bases and J lost 6 bases. This CDR3 contains 13 residues. Germline V CDR1 and CDR2: SGHRS, YFSETQ. Combining the CDR3 with reference TRBV5-1 and TRBJ1-1 gives the whole variable domain KAGVTQTPRYLIKTRGQQVTLSCSPISGHRSVSWYQQTPGQGLQFLFEYFSETQRNKGNFPGRFSGRQFSNSRSEMNVSTLELGDSALYLCASSLQGAAEAFFGQGTRLTVV.

The genes are TRBV28 and TRBJ1-5; D gene uncertain. V was clipped by 7 bases and J by 7 bases, with 11 bases between them. The CDR3 runs 12 residues. Germline V gene sequence: CDR1 MDHEN, CDR2 SYDVKM. CDR3 region: CASTLRRQPQHF. CDR3 bases: TGTGCCAGCACCCTTCGGAGGCAGCCCCAGCATTTT.

The chain employs TRBV5-1 and TRBJ2-1; D gene unclear. The V gene's germline CDR1 is SGHRS and CDR2 YFSETQ. Between the trimmed V and J ends, which lost 5 bases and 0 bases, there was a span of 6 bases. The CDR3 extends over 13 amino acids. The DNA of the CDR3 is TGCGCCAGCAGAGATAGCTCCTACAATGAGCAGTTCTTC. Protein: CASRDSSYNEQFF.

The rearrangement uses TRBV27 and TRBJ2-7; TRBD2 aligns across 9 bases. The length of the CDR3 is 12 residues. The ends lost 8 bases at V and 4 bases at J; junction bases unmatched: 3. CDR1 and CDR2 from the germline V gene are MNHEY and SMNVEV (reference sequence). The CDR3 reads CASVSGGYEQYF. The CDR3 coding sequence is TGTGCCAGCGTTAGCGGGGGATACGAGCAGTACTTC.

This clone is a singleton in its sample. The genes are TRBV7-9 and TRBJ2-5; D might be TRBD2 (6 bases). V shed 8 bases and J shed 5 bases, with 15 bases lying between them. Germline V gives CDR1 SEHNR, CDR2 FQNEAQ (reference sequence). This CDR3 is built from 13 residues. The CDR3 region is CASFSGYGETQYF. The CDR3 DNA sequence: TGTGCCAGCTTTAGCGGATACGGGGAGACCCAGTACTTC.